This TCR beta chain comes out of a study of blood T cell repertoires in COVID-19. Study-wide context: The analysed material was cDNA or gDNA that came from T cells, B-cell-depleted T cells, or PBMCs.

This CDR3 spans 16 amino acids. Germline CDR1 is SNHLY and CDR2 is FYNNEI. Trimming removed 5 bases from V and 2 bases from J, with 17 bases in between. Source study methods: Reference gene primer amplification gave estimated nucleated cell counts. Sequenced by immunoSEQ multiplex PCR; TCRdb stores in-frame clones only, minus some. D and trimming were read from the DNA, whereas the V and J calls and clone size are those reported in that table. This table holds about 260,000 clones, approximately 90% found once. The gene calls are TRBV2 and TRBJ2-3, with D possibly TRBD1 on 5 matching bases. Sequenced: peripheral blood. This TCR derives from a woman in her forties with acute or convalescent COVID-19. This CDR3 reads CASSHTGSATTDTQYF. CDR3 coding DNA: TGTGCCAGCAGTCATACAGGATCCGCTACCACAGATACGCAGTATTTT.